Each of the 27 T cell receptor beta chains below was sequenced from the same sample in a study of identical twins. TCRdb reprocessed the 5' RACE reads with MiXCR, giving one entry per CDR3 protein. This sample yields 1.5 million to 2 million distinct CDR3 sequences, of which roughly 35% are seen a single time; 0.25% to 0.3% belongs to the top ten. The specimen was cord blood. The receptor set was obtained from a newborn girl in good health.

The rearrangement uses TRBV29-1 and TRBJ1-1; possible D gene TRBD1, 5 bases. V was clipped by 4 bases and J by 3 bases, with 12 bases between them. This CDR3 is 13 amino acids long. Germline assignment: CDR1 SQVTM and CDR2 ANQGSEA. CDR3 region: CSVAAGLDTEAFF. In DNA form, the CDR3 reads TGCAGCGTTGCGGCAGGGCTGGACACTGAAGCTTTCTTT. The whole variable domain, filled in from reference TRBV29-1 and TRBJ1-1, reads SAVISQKPSRDICQRGTSLTIQCQVDSQVTMMFWYRQQPGQSLTLIATANQGSEATYESGFVIDKFPISRPNLTFSTLTVSNMSPEDSSIYLCSVAAGLDTEAFFGQGTRLTVV.

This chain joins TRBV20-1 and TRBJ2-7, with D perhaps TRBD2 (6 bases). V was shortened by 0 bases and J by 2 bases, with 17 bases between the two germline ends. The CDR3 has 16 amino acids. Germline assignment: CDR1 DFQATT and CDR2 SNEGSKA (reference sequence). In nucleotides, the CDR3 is TGCAGTGCTAGAGATCGCCCTAGCGCTGGGGCCTACGAGCAGTACTTC. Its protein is CSARDRPSAGAYEQYF.

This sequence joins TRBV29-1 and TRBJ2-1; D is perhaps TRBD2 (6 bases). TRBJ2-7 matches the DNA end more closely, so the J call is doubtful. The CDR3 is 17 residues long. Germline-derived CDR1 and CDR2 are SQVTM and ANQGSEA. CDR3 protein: CSVARLSGGSSYNEQYF. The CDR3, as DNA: TGCAGCGTTGCCCGACTTAGCGGAGGGAGCTCCTACAATGAGCAGTACTTC.

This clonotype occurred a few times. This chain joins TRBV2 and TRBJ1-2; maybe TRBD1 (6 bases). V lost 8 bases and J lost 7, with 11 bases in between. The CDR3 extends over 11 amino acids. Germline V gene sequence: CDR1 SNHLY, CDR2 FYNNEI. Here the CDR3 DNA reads TGTGCCAGCCGGGACACCGGTGGCTACACCTTC. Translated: CASRDTGGYTF. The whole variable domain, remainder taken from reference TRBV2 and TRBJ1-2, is EPEVTQTPSHQVTQMGQEVILRCVPISNHLYFYWYRQILGQKVEFLVSFYNNEISEKSEIFDDQFSVERPDGSNFTLKIRSTKLEDSAMYFCASRDTGGYTFGSGTRLTVV.

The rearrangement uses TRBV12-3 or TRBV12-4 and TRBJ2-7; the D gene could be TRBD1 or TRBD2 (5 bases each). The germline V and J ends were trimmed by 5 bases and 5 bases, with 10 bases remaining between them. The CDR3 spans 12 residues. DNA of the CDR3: TGTGCCAGCAGTCGCCGGGACCACGAGCAGTACTTC. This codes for CASSRRDHEQYF.

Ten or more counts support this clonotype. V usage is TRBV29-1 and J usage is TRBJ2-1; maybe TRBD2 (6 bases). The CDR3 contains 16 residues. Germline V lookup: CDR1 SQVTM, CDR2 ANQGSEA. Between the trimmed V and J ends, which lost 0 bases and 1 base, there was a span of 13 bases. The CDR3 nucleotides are TGCAGCGTTGAAGAGAGAGGGGAGGCGTCCTACAATGAGCAGTTCTTC. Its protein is CSVEERGEASYNEQFF.

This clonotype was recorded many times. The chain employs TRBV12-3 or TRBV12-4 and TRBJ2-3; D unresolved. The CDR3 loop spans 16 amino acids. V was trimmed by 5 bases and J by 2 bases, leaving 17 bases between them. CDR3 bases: TGTGCCAGCAGTACGGGCAGTGCTATGATCACAGATACGCAGTATTTT. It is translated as CASSTGSAMITDTQYF.

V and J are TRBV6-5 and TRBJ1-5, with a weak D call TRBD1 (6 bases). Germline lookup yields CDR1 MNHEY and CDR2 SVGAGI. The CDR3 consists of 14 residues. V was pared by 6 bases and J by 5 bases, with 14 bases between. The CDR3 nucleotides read TGTGCCAGCAGGCGCCGGGGGCTCTATCAGCCCCAGCATTTT. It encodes CASRRRGLYQPQHF.

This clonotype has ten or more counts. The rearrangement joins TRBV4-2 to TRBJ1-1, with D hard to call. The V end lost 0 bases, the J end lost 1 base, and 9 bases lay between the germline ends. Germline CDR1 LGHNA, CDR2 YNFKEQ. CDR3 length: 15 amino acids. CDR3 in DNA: TGTGCCAGCAGCCAAGATAGAGGGAGGAACACTGAAGCTTTCTTT. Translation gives CASSQDRGRNTEAFF.

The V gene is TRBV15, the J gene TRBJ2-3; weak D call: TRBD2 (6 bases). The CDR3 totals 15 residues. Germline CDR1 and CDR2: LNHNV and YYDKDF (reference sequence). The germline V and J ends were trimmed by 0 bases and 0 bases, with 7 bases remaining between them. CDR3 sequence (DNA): TGTGCCACCAGCAGAGATGGGACTAGCACAGATACGCAGTATTTT. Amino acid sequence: CATSRDGTSTDTQYF. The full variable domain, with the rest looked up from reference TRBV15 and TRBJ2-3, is DAMVIQNPRYQVTQFGKPVTLSCSQTLNHNVMYWYQQKSSQAPKLLFHYYDKDFNNEADTPDNFQSRRPNTSFCFLDIRSPGLGDTAMYLCATSRDGTSTDTQYFGPGTRLTVL.

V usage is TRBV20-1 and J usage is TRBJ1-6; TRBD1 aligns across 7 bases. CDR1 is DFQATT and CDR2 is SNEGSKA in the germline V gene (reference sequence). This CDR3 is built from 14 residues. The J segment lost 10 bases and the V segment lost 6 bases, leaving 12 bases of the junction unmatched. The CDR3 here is CSARQGLGGSPLHF. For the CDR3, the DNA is TGCAGTGCCCGACAGGGACTTGGGGGATCACCCCTCCACTTT.

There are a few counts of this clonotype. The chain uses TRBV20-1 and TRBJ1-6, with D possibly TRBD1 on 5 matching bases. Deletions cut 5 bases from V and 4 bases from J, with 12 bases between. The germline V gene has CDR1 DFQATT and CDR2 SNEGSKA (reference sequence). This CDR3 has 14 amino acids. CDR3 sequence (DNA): TGCAGTGCTTCGGGGGGTTCATATAATTCACCCCTCCACTTT. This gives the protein CSASGGSYNSPLHF.

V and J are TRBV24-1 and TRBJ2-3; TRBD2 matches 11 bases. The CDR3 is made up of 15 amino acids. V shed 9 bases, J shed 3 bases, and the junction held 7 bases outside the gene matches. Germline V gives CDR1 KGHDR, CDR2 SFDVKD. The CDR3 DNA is TGTGCCACCTCGCGTAGCGGGAGGGGAACAGATACGCAGTATTTT. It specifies CATSRSGRGTDTQYF.

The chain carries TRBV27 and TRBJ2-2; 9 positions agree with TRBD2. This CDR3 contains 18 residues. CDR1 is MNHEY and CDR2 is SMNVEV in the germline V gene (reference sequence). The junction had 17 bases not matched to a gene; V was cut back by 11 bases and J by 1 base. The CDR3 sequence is CAGTTQIWTSENTGELFF. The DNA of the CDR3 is TGTGCCGGCACGACCCAAATTTGGACTAGCGAGAACACCGGGGAGCTGTTTTTT.

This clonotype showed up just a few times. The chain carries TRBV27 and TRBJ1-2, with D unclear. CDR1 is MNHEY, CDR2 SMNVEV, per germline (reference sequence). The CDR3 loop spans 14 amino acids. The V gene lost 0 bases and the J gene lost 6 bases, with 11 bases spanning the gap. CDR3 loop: CASSLSAGVDGYTF. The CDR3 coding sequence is TGTGCCAGCAGTTTATCGGCTGGGGTGGATGGCTACACCTTC.

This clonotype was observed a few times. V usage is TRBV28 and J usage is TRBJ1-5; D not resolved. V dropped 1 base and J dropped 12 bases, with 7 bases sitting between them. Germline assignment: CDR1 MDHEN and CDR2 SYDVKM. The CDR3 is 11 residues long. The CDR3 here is CASSLFELQHF. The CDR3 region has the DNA TGTGCCAGCAGTTTATTTGAGCTCCAGCATTTT. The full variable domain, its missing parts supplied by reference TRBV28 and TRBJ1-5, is DVKVTQSSRYLVKRTGEKVFLECVQDMDHENMFWYRQDPGLGLRLIYFSYDVKMKEKGDIPEGYSVSREKKERFSLILESASTNQTSMYLCASSLFELQHFGDGTRLSIL.

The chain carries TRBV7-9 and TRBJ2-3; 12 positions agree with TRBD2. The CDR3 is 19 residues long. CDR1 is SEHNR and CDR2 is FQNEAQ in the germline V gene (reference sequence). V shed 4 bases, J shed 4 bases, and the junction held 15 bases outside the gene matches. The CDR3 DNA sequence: TGTGCCAGCAGCTCTCGACTGGGGGCTAGCGGGGGGGCCGCAGATACGCAGTATTTT. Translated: CASSSRLGASGGAADTQYF.

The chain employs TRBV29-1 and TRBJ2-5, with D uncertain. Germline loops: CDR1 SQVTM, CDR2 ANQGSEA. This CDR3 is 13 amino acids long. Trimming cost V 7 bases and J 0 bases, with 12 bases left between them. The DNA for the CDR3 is TGCAGCGCCCGGGCCCTGGACCAAGAGACCCAGTACTTC. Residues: CSARALDQETQYF.

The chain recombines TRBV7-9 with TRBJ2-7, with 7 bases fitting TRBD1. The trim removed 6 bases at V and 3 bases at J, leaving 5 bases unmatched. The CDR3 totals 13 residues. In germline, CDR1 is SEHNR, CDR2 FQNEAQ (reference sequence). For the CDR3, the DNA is TGTGCCAGCAGGAAGACAGGGATCTACGAGCAGTACTTC. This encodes CASRKTGIYEQYF. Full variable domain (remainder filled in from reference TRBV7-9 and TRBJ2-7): DTGVSQNPRHKITKRGQNVTFRCDPISEHNRLYWYRQTLGQGPEFLTYFQNEAQLEKSRLLSDRFSAERPKGSFSTLEIQRTEQGDSAMYLCASRKTGIYEQYFGPGTRLTVT.

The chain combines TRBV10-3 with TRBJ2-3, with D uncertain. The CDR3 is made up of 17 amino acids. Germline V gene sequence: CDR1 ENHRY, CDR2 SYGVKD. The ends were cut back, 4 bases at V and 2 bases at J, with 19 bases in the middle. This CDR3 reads CAISGQSTAGDTDTQYF. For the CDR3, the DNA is TGTGCCATCAGTGGCCAGAGTACGGCAGGAGACACAGATACGCAGTATTTT.

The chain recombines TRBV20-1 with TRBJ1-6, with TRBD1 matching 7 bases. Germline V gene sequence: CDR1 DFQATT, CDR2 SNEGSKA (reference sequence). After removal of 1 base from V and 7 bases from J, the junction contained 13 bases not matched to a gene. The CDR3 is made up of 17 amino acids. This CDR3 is CSARGPLSQGRNSPLHF. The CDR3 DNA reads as TGCAGTGCTAGAGGGCCACTTTCACAGGGGAGGAATTCACCCCTCCACTTT.

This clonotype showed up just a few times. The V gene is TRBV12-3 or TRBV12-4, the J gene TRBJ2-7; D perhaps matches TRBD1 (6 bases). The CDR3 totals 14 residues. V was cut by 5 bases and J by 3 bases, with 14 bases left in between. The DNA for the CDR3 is TGTGCCAGCAGTACCACAGGGCCCGGCTACGAGCAGTACTTC. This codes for CASSTTGPGYEQYF.

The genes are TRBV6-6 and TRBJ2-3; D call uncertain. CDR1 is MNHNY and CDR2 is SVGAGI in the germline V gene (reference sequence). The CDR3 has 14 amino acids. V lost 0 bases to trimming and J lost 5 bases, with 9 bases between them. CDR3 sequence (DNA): TGTGCCAGCAGTTACTCTTATTGGAAAGATACGCAGTATTTT. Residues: CASSYSYWKDTQYF.

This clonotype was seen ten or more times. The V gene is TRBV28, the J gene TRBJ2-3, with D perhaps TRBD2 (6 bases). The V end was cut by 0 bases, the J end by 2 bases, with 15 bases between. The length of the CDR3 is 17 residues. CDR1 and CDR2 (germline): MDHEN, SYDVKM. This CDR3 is CASSLWQASVFTDTQYF. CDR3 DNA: TGTGCCAGCAGTTTATGGCAGGCTAGCGTGTTCACAGATACGCAGTATTTT. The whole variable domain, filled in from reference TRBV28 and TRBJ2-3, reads DVKVTQSSRYLVKRTGEKVFLECVQDMDHENMFWYRQDPGLGLRLIYFSYDVKMKEKGDIPEGYSVSREKKERFSLILESASTNQTSMYLCASSLWQASVFTDTQYFGPGTRLTVL.

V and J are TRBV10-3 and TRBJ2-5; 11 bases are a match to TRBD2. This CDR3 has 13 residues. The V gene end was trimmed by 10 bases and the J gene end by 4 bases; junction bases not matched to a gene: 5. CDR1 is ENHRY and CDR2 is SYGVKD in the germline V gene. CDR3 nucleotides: TGTGCCACCCTAGCGGGAGGAGGAGAGACCCAGTACTTC. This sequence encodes CATLAGGGETQYF.

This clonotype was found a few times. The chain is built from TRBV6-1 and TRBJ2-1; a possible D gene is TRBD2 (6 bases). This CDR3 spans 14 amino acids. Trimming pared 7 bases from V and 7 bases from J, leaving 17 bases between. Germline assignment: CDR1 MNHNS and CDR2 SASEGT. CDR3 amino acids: CASTRDWGMNEQFF. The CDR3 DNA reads TGTGCCAGCACCCGGGACTGGGGTATGAATGAGCAGTTCTTC.

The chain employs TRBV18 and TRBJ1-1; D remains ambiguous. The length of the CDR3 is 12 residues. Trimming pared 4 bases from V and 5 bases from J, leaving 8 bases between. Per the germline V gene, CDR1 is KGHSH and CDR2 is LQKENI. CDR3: CASSQVKTEAFF. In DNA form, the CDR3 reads TGTGCCAGCTCACAGGTTAAGACTGAAGCTTTCTTT.